These T cell receptor beta chains were read from a single sample in a study of T cell responses to AZD1222 COVID-19 vaccine. TCRdb keeps only in-frame clones here, not all; method: immunoSEQ multiplex PCR. The data show tens of thousands of clones, with roughly 87% seen just once and less than 3.5% held by the top ten. Sequences were derived from peripheral blood, sampled 28 days after the second AZD1222 dose. Receptors were obtained from an adult who received the AZD1222 COVID-19 vaccine. Both conserved end residues are part of each CDR3. The D gene is left open where the match is weak. Size is stated for part of the rows, as once, few or many counts, or as a class when the clone is expanded.

j_call clone_size d_call v_call cdr3_aa cdr3_nt
TRBJ2-1 - TRBD2 TRBV28 CASGELRGGRLGNEQFF TGTGCCAGCGGCGAGCTAAGGGGCGGGAGGCTGGGGAATGAGCAGTTCTTC
TRBJ1-2 - - TRBV5-1 CASSFDGNYGYTF TGCGCCAGCAGCTTCGACGGGAACTATGGCTACACCTTC
TRBJ2-5 - - TRBV10-3 CAITRDPSETQYF TGTGCCATCACCCGGGACCCTTCCGAGACCCAGTACTTC
TRBJ2-7 - - TRBV12-3/TRBV12-4 CASSSSYEQYF TGTGCCAGCAGTTCCTCCTACGAGCAGTACTTC
TRBJ1-2 - - TRBV7-6 CASSLEMGVGGYTF TGTGCCAGCAGCTTAGAGATGGGCGTGGGAGGCTACACCTTC
TRBJ2-5 - TRBD2 TRBV5-4 CASSFYGRALETQYF TGTGCCAGCAGCTTTTACGGGAGGGCCCTCGAGACCCAGTACTTC
TRBJ2-6 - - TRBV29-1 CSVGTLFSGANVLTF TGCAGCGTAGGGACACTCTTCTCCGGGGCCAACGTCCTGACTTTC
TRBJ2-6 - TRBD2 TRBV7-3 CASSLGAGGPGANVLTF TGTGCCAGCAGCTTAGGAGCGGGAGGGCCTGGGGCCAACGTCCTGACTTTC
TRBJ2-2 - - TRBV9 CASSSLTGELFF TGTGCCAGCAGCTCACTCACCGGGGAGCTGTTTTTT
TRBJ2-7 - TRBD2 TRBV10-2 CASSEGLAQGEQYF TGCGCCAGCAGTGAGGGACTAGCCCAGGGAGAGCAGTACTTC
TRBJ2-5 - - TRBV4-1 CASSQGQVGETQYF TGCGCCAGCAGCCAAGGCCAGGTCGGAGAGACCCAGTACTTC
TRBJ1-1 few - TRBV28 CASSIWAEAFF TGTGCCAGCAGTATTTGGGCTGAAGCTTTCTTT
TRBJ2-5 few - TRBV7-3 CASSLGAGLETQYF TGTGCCAGCAGCTTAGGGGCAGGGCTGGAGACCCAGTACTTC
TRBJ2-7 - - TRBV28 CASRVPGLSYEQYF TGTGCCAGCAGGGTTCCGGGACTGTCCTACGAGCAGTACTTC
TRBJ1-4 - - TRBV19 CASSIKGGQSLREKLFF TGTGCCAGTAGTATTAAGGGCGGACAGTCCCTGAGGGAAAAACTGTTTTTT
TRBJ1-5 - TRBD1 TRBV30 CAWDRTGGNQPQHF TGTGCCTGGGACCGGACAGGGGGCAATCAGCCCCAGCATTTT
TRBJ2-5 - TRBD1 TRBV5-1 CASSLGTGKETQYF TGCGCCAGCAGCTTAGGGACAGGGAAGGAGACCCAGTACTTC
TRBJ1-2 - - TRBV12-3/TRBV12-4 CASSKRGNYGYTF TGTGCCAGCAGCAAAAGGGGGAACTATGGCTACACCTTC
TRBJ1-1 - TRBD1 TRBV10-3 CAISALQGADTEAFF TGTGCCATCAGTGCCCTACAGGGGGCGGACACTGAAGCTTTCTTT
TRBJ1-2 - TRBD1 TRBV6-5 CASFRDRGNYGYTF TGTGCCAGCTTCAGGGACAGGGGAAACTATGGCTACACCTTC
TRBJ2-5 once TRBD1 TRBV2 CASSDRGQAQETQYF TGTGCCAGCAGTGACAGGGGGCAGGCCCAAGAGACCCAGTACTTC
TRBJ2-1 once - TRBV5-6 CASRATGYNEQFF TGTGCCAGCAGGGCTACGGGCTACAATGAGCAGTTCTTC
TRBJ1-5 - - TRBV19 CASSIEGRGGNQPQHF TGTGCCAGTAGTATAGAAGGCAGGGGCGGCAATCAGCCCCAGCATTTT
TRBJ1-5 - - TRBV28 CASRPAGNQPQHF TGTGCCAGCAGGCCTGCAGGGAATCAGCCCCAGCATTTT
TRBJ2-1 - - TRBV5-1 CASSPLGNNEQFF TGCGCCAGCAGTCCCCTGGGGAACAATGAGCAGTTCTTC
TRBJ2-3 - - TRBV28 CASSFSSSDTQYF TGTGCCAGCAGTTTTTCATCCTCAGATACGCAGTATTTT
TRBJ1-6 - - TRBV20-1 CSASAGNSYNSPLHF TGCAGTGCTAGTGCGGGGAACTCCTATAATTCACCCCTCCACTTT
TRBJ2-7 - - TRBV27 CASSSPSGPSYEQYF TGTGCCAGCAGTTCCCCGTCGGGGCCGTCCTACGAGCAGTACTTC
TRBJ2-1 - - TRBV3-1/TRBV3-2 CASSPRQALYNEQFF TGTGCCAGCAGCCCCCGACAGGCTCTCTACAATGAGCAGTTCTTC
TRBJ1-1 - - TRBV19 CASSIGEAEAFF TGTGCCAGTAGTATCGGGGAAGCTGAAGCTTTCTTT
TRBJ2-7 once TRBD1 TRBV10-3 CAIKPGQNPYEQYF TGTGCCATCAAACCGGGACAGAACCCGTACGAGCAGTACTTC
TRBJ2-3 few TRBD2 TRBV7-9 CASSFPLLAGETSTDTQYF TGTGCCAGCAGCTTCCCTCTCTTAGCGGGAGAGACTAGCACAGATACGCAGTATTTT
TRBJ1-6 - TRBD1 TRBV6-4 CASTRREGASNNSPLHF TGTGCCAGCACGCGGCGAGAGGGGGCGAGTAATAATTCACCCCTCCACTTT
TRBJ1-1 - - TRBV30 CAWTVGEFETEAFF TGTGCCTGGACCGTGGGGGAATTCGAGACTGAAGCTTTCTTT